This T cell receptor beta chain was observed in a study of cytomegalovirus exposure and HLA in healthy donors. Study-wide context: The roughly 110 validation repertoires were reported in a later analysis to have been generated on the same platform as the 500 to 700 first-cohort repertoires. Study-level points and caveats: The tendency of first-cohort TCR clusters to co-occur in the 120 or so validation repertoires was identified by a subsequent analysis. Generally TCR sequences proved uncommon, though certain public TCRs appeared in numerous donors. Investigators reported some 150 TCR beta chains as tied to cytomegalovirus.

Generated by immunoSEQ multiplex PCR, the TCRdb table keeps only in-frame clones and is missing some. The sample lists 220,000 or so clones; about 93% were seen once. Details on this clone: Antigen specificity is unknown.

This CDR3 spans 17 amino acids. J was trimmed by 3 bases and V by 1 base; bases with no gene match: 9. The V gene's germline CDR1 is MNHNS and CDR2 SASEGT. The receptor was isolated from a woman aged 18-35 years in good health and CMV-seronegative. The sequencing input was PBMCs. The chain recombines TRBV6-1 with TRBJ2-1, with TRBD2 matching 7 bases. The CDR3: CASSEVIRGSGYNEQFF. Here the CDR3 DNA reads TGTGCCAGCAGTGAAGTCATACGCGGGAGTGGCTACAATGAGCAGTTCTTC.